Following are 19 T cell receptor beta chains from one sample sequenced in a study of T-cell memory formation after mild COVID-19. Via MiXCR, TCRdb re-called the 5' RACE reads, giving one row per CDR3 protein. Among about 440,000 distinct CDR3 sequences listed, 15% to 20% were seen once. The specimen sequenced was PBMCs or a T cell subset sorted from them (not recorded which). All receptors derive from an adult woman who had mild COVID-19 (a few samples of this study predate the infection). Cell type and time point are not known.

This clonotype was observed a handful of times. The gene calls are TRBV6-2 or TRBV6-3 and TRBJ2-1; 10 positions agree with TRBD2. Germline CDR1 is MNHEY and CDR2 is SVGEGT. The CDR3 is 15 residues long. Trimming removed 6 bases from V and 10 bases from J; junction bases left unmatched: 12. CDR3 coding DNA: TGTGCCAGCAGCCCCACTAGCGGGATATTACAGGAGCAGTTCTTC. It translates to CASSPTSGILQEQFF.

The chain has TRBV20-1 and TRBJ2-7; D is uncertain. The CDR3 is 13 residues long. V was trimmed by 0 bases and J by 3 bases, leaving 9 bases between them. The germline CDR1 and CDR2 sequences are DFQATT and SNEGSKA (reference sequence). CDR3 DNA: TGCAGTGCTAGAGACAGGTCCTACTACGAGCAGTACTTC. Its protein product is CSARDRSYYEQYF.

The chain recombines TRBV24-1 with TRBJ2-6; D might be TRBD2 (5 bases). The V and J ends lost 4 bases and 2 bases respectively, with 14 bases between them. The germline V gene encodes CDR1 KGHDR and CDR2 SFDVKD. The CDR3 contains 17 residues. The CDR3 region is CATSDPPEGTGANVLTF. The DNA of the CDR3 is TGTGCCACCAGTGACCCCCCTGAGGGAACTGGGGCCAACGTCCTGACTTTC.

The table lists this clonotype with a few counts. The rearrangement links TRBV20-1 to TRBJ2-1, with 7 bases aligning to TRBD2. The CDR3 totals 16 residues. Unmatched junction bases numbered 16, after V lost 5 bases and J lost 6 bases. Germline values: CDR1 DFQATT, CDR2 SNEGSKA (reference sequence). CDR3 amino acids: CSAVPSFAGVVNEQFF. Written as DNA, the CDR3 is TGCAGTGCTGTCCCTTCATTCGCGGGAGTGGTCAATGAGCAGTTCTTC.

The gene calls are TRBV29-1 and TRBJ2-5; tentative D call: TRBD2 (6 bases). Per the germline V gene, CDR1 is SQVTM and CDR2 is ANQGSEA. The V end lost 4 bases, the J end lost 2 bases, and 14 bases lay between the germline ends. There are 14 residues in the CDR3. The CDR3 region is CSVGLTSGQETQYF. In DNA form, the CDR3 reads TGCAGCGTTGGGTTGACTAGTGGGCAAGAGACCCAGTACTTC.

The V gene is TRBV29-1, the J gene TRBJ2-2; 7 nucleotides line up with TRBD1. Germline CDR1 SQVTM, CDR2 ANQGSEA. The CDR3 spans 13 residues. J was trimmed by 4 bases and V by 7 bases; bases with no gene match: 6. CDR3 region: CSAWTGLTGELFF. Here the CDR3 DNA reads TGCAGCGCATGGACAGGACTCACCGGGGAGCTGTTTTTT.

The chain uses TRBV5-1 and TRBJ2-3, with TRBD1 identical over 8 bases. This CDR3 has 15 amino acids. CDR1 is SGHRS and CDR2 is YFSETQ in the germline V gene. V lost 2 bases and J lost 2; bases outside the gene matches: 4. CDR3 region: CASSFRGPHTDTQYF. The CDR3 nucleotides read TGCGCCAGCAGCTTCAGGGGGCCCCACACAGATACGCAGTATTTT. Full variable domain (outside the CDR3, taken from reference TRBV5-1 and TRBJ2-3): KAGVTQTPRYLIKTRGQQVTLSCSPISGHRSVSWYQQTPGQGLQFLFEYFSETQRNKGNFPGRFSGRQFSNSRSEMNVSTLELGDSALYLCASSFRGPHTDTQYFGPGTRLTVL.

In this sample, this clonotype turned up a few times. The CDR3: CASATLGNEQFF. CDR3 nucleotides: TGTGCCAGCGCTACGCTAGGAAATGAGCAGTTCTTC. The rearrangement uses TRBV12-3 or TRBV12-4 and TRBJ2-1; D is ambiguous. The CDR3 covers 12 residues. V lost 8 bases and J 7 bases, leaving 12 bases between the germline ends.

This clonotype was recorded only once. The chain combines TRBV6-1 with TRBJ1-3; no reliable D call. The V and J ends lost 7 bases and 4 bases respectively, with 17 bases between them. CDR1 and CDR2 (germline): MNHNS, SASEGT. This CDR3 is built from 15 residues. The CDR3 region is CASTELGSWGNTIYF. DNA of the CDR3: TGTGCCAGCACCGAATTGGGTTCTTGGGGAAACACCATATATTTT.

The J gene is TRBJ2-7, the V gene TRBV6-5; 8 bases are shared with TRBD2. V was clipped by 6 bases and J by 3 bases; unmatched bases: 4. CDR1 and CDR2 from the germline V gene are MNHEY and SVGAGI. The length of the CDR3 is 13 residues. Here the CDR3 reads CASRAGVRYEQYF. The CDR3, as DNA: TGTGCCAGCAGAGCGGGGGTCCGCTACGAGCAGTACTTC.

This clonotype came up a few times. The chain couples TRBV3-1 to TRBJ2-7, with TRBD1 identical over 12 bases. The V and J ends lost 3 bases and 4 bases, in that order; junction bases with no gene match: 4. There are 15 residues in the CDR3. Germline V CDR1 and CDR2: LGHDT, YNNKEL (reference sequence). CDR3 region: CASSQGTGGLYEQYF. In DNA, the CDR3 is TGTGCCAGCAGCCAGGGGACAGGGGGCTTGTACGAGCAGTACTTC.

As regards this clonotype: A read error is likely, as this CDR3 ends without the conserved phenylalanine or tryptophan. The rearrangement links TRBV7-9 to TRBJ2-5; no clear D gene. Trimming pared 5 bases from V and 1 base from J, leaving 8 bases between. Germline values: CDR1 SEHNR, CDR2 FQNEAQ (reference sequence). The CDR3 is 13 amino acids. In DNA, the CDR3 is TGTGCCAGCAGCCCAGCGCTCCAAGAGACCCAGTACTAC. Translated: CASSPALQETQYY.

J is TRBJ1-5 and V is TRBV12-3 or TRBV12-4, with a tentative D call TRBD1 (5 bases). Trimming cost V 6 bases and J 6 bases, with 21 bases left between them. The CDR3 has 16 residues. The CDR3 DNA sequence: TGTGCCAGCAGGCTAACAGGCTTTTCAATGGGTCAGCCCCAGCATTTT. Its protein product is CASRLTGFSMGQPQHF.

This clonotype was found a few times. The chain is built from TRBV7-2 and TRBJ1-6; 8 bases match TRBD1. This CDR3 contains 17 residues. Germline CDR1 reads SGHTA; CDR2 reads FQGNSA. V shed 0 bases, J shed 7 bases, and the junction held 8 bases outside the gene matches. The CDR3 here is CASSLAPGTGVNSPLHF. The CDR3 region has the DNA TGTGCCAGCAGCTTAGCGCCGGGGACAGGCGTAAATTCACCCCTCCACTTT.

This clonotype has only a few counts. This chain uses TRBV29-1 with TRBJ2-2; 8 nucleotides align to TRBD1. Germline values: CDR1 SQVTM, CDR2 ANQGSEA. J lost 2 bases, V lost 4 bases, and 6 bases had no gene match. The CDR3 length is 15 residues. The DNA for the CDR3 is TGCAGCGTTGTAACCGGGACAGGAAACACCGGGGAGCTGTTTTTT. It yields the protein CSVVTGTGNTGELFF.

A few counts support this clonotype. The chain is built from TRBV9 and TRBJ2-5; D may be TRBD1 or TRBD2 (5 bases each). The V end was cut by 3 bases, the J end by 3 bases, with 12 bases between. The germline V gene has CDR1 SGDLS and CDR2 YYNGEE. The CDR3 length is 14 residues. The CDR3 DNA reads TGTGCCAGCAGCGCGCCGGGGCGAAAAGAGACCCAGTACTTC. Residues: CASSAPGRKETQYF. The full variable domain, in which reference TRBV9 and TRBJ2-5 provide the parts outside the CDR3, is DSGVTQTPKHLITATGQRVTLRCSPRSGDLSVYWYQQSLDQGLQFLIQYYNGEERAKGNILERFSAQQFPDLHSELNLSSLELGDSALYFCASSAPGRKETQYFGPGTRLLVL.

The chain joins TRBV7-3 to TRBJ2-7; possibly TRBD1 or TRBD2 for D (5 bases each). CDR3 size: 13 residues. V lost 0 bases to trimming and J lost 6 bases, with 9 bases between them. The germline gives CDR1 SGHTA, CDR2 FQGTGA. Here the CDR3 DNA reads TGTGCCAGCAGCTTAACGTTGGGGACCGAGCAGTACTTC. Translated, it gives CASSLTLGTEQYF.

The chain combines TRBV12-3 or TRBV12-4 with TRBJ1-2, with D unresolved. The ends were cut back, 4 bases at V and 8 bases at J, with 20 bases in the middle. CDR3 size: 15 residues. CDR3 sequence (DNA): TGTGCCAGCAGTTCATTTGACGGACCAGTGGCGGGCTACACCTTC. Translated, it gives CASSSFDGPVAGYTF.

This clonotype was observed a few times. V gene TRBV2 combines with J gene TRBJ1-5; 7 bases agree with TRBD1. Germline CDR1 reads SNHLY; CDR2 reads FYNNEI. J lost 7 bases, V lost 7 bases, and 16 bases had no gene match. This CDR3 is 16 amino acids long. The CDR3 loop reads CASTPGRRQGVQPQHF. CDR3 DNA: TGTGCCAGCACCCCCGGTAGGAGACAGGGTGTCCAGCCCCAGCATTTT.